Listed here are 4 T cell receptor beta chains from one sample, sequenced in a study of identical twins. MiXCR was run by TCRdb on the 5' RACE reads, yielding one entry per CDR3 protein. Altogether roughly 480,000 distinct CDR3 sequences are present, approximately 24% being singletons, with the ten largest covering roughly 2.8%. This sample also appeared in a second study, on T cells expressing NK-cell markers.

Sequencing was done on a sample of CD4+ T cells sorted from blood. All receptors come from a young woman in good health.

Only a few counts were recorded for this clonotype. The rearrangement uses TRBV6-5 and TRBJ2-5; tentative D call: TRBD2 (7 bases). The V gene lost 2 bases and the J gene lost 5 bases, with 12 bases spanning the gap. There are 14 residues in the CDR3. Germline loops: CDR1 MNHEY, CDR2 SVGAGI. This chain's CDR3 is CASSYAGAGETQYF. The CDR3 DNA sequence: TGTGCCAGCAGTTACGCGGGGGCGGGGGAGACCCAGTACTTC.

This clonotype has only a few counts. The chain links TRBV3-1 to TRBJ2-1, with 7 bases fitting TRBD2. CDR3 length equals 14 residues. V lost 4 bases, J lost 2 bases, and 2 bases stayed unmatched. Germline V lookup: CDR1 LGHDT, CDR2 YNNKEL (reference sequence). The CDR3 DNA reads TGTGCCAGCAGCCGGACTAGTGCCTACAATGAGCAGTTCTTC. This gives the protein CASSRTSAYNEQFF.

The chain is built from TRBV29-1 and TRBJ2-7, with 11 bases identical to TRBD2. The germline V gene encodes CDR1 SQVTM and CDR2 ANQGSEA. V shed 7 bases, J shed 5 bases, and the junction held 10 bases outside the gene matches. This CDR3 is 14 amino acids long. CDR3 protein: CSGTSGSFRHEQYF. As DNA, the CDR3 is TGCAGCGGAACTAGCGGGAGCTTTCGCCACGAGCAGTACTTC.

The chain has TRBV7-9 and TRBJ2-1, with D perhaps TRBD1 or TRBD2 (5 bases each). Deletions cut 1 base from V and 2 bases from J, with 12 bases between. Germline CDR1 is SEHNR and CDR2 is FQNEAQ (reference sequence). The CDR3 length is 16 residues. The chain's CDR3 is CASSLDEGTPYNEQFF. Here the CDR3 DNA reads TGTGCCAGCAGCTTAGATGAGGGGACCCCCTACAATGAGCAGTTCTTC.